The T cell receptor (beta chain) under discussion was sequenced for a study of cytomegalovirus exposure and HLA in healthy donors. Study-level points and caveats: Later analysis demonstrated an association between a missense DCLRE1C variant and TCR beta V- and J-gene trimming.

PCR involved 60 Vbeta and 13 Jbeta primers. TCRdb's table, derived via immunoSEQ multiplex PCR, lists solely in-frame clones and lacks some. The sample lists around 80,000 clones; 60% to 80% were seen once. As for this clone: Its cognate antigen is unknown.

With 3 bases clipped from V and 2 bases from J, the junction kept 1 base outside the gene matches. Germline V lookup: CDR1 SGHDN, CDR2 FVKESK. There are 14 residues in the CDR3. The V gene is TRBV14, the J gene TRBJ1-3; TRBD1 matches at 7 bases. The clonotype was recovered from a female donor in good health and CMV-seronegative. Material: PBMCs. CDR3 DNA sequence: TGTGCCAGCAGCCACGGACAGGCTGGAAACACCATATATTTT. It encodes CASSHGQAGNTIYF.